This T cell receptor (beta chain) was captured by sequencing in a study of vaccination and CD4 T cells after COVID-19. Study-wide context: Each control was exposed to a CEFX pool, an HIV-1 Nef pool, or no peptide at all. General study findings and limits: For convalescent patients, 304 of the 307 vaccine-specific clones analyzed were classified as spike mono-reactive.

Treatment of the sample: approximately 11-day PBMC culture with coronavirus spike peptide pools or control peptides (ViraFEST assay). This clonotype has more than one count but fewer than ten. What it recognizes is unknown. CDR1 and CDR2 (germline): MNHNS, SASEGT. After removal of 4 bases from V and 4 bases from J, the junction contained 7 bases not matched to a gene. The CDR3 sequence is 15 residues long. Cultured CD4+ T-cell DNA underwent Oncomine TCR Beta short-read sequencing. Someone extracted genomic DNA from cultured CD4+ T cells. TCRdb passed the PCR reads through MiXCR, listing each CDR3 protein once. The table records 15,000 to 19,000 distinct CDR3 sequences, roughly two fifths of them present only once.

The sequenced sample was CD4+ T cells from blood, cultured in vitro, obtained before SARS-CoV-2 vaccination. This receptor was taken from a human donor who had recovered from COVID-19. This chain connects TRBV6-1 to TRBJ1-2, with 9 nucleotides matching TRBD1. CDR3 bases: TGTGCCAGCAGTGGCGGACAGGGGAAGACCTATGGCTACACCTTC. It yields the protein CASSGGQGKTYGYTF.